The T cell receptor beta chain under discussion was sequenced for a study of beta chain features in type 1 diabetes. Cells sorted by CD45RO/CCR7/CD25/CD127/CD95/CD27 comprised CD4+ naive, central memory, regulatory and stem cell-like memory cells. This clone has just a few counts. Expressed TCRB transcripts were sequenced because the isolated RNA had all been reverse transcribed beforehand. The repertoire was sequenced with immunoSEQ multiplex PCR; TCRdb's copy has only in-frame clones and lacks some. The sample contains about 470,000 clones, around 30% of which appear only once. Germline values: CDR1 SGHTA, CDR2 FQGNSA. The CDR3 runs to 14 residues. Trimming cost V 1 base and J 5 bases, with 9 bases left between them.

Specimen: naive CD4+ T cells from blood. The clonotype originates from a man younger than 35 in good health. The chain recombines TRBV7-2 with TRBJ2-1; D perhaps matches TRBD1 (5 bases). CDR3 amino acids: CASSLDRINNEQFF. The CDR3 DNA sequence: TGTGCCAGCAGCTTAGACAGGATAAACAATGAGCAGTTCTTC.